A selection of T cell receptor beta chains follows, all from one sample in a study of OX40 agonist ivuxolimab in advanced cancers. The data were produced by immunoSEQ multiplex PCR, yet TCRdb's version contains in-frame clones alone and is incomplete. Of more than 45,000 clones listed, 88% are singletons. This material consisted of CD4+ or CD8+ T cells sorted from blood, taken in a trial of the OX40 agonist ivuxolimab. These receptors were collected from an adult with an advanced solid tumor such as melanoma, head and neck, liver or kidney cancer. Both conserved end residues are part of each CDR3. A D gene is named only where the DNA matches it firmly. Size tells how often a clone was seen (once, few, many) or the class of an expanded clone, and some rows leave it out.

cdr3_nt cdr3_aa clone_size j_call v_call d_call
TGTGCCAGTAGTATTGTTACTGGGGGCGCGGGCAATCAGCCCCAGCATTTT CASSIVTGGAGNQPQHF - TRBJ1-5 TRBV19 -
TGCGCCAGCGGGGGAGCTAGCGGGGAGATTCGAAACACCGGGGAGCTGTTTTTT CASGGASGEIRNTGELFF few TRBJ2-2 TRBV5-1 TRBD2
TGTGCCATCAGTACCGGTGTGGGTTTGGGTCAGTGGTCACAAGAGACCCAGTACTTC CAISTGVGLGQWSQETQYF - TRBJ2-5 TRBV10-3 -
TGTGCCAGCAGTCCCAGGGGGAGCGGGAGGGCCAATGAGCAGTTCTTC CASSPRGSGRANEQFF - TRBJ2-1 TRBV5-4 TRBD2
TGTGCCAGCAGCGTAGCTGGAGGGACTGACATTCAGTACTTC CASSVAGGTDIQYF - TRBJ2-4 TRBV9 -
TGTGCCAGCAGCTCCACAGGGAATCAGCCCCAGCATTTT CASSSTGNQPQHF once TRBJ1-5 TRBV7-2 -
TGTGCCTGGAGTGGGGGACAGGGGGCAGAAGATACGCAGTATTTT CAWSGGQGAEDTQYF - TRBJ2-3 TRBV30 TRBD1
TGTGCCATCAGTCCCGGGACGGCCTCCTACGAGCAGTACTTC CAISPGTASYEQYF - TRBJ2-7 TRBV10-3 -
TGTGCCAGTAGTAGCTGGGGCAGTCAAAATCAGCCCCAGCATTTT CASSSWGSQNQPQHF - TRBJ1-5 TRBV19 -
TGCGCCAGCAGTGAGAGAAGAGGGAATCAGCCCCAGCATTTT CASSERRGNQPQHF - TRBJ1-5 TRBV10-2 -
TGTGCCAGCAGTCTGGACAGGGGACTTGGTTCACCCCTCCACTTT CASSLDRGLGSPLHF - TRBJ1-6 TRBV6-1 TRBD1
TGTGCCAGCAGTTTAGAGCACAGGGGTTCCTACGAGCAGTACTTC CASSLEHRGSYEQYF - TRBJ2-7 TRBV27 TRBD1
TGTGCCAGCAGGCGGGACAGGGTAAGCAATCAGCCCCAGCATTTT CASRRDRVSNQPQHF - TRBJ1-5 TRBV6-5 TRBD1
TGTGCCAGCAGGGAACTCGACAGGAGAGGTTACGAGCAGTACTTC CASRELDRRGYEQYF - TRBJ2-7 TRBV2 -
TGTGCCAGCAGTTCCCGACAGAACTATGGCCACACCTTC CASSSRQNYGHTF - TRBJ1-2 TRBV6-6 -
TGTGCCAGCAGAGCGGGAGGGAGCACAGATACGCAGTATTTT CASRAGGSTDTQYF once TRBJ2-3 TRBV6-4 TRBD2
TGCGCCAGCAGCCCGACAGGGGGCGAAAGTGGCTACACCTTC CASSPTGGESGYTF - TRBJ1-2 TRBV4-1 TRBD1
TGCGCCAGCAGCCAAGATCTGAGTAGCGGTACCCCCTACGAGCAGTACTTC CASSQDLSSGTPYEQYF - TRBJ2-7 TRBV4-1 -
TGCGCCAGCAGCTTGGCCCCGGGACAGGGTTTCGACGAGCAGTACTTC CASSLAPGQGFDEQYF - TRBJ2-7 TRBV5-1 TRBD1
TGTGCCAGCCGTTGGGAATGGGGAAACACTGAAGCTTTCTTT CASRWEWGNTEAFF - TRBJ1-1 TRBV28 -
TGCGCCAGCAGCTTGGGCGGGACTAGCGGCACCGGGGAGCTGTTTTTT CASSLGGTSGTGELFF - TRBJ2-2 TRBV5-1 TRBD2
TGCGCCAGCAGCTTGGAACTAGCGGGAGGGGGAGAGCAGTACTTC CASSLELAGGGEQYF once TRBJ2-7 TRBV5-1 TRBD2
TGTGCCAGCAGCTCCACCGGGACAGGATTGTTCTTC CASSSTGTGLFF - TRBJ2-1 TRBV7-9 TRBD1
TGTGCCAGCAGTAGGAGTAGAACCGGGGAGCTGTTTTTT CASSRSRTGELFF - TRBJ2-2 TRBV27 -
TGCGCCAGCAGTCCGGGAGGGGGCTATCAGCCCCAGCATTTT CASSPGGGYQPQHF - TRBJ1-5 TRBV5-1 TRBD1
TGTGCCAGCAGCCGCACAGGGGGCGTAGATTCACCCCTCCACTTT CASSRTGGVDSPLHF - TRBJ1-6 TRBV6-5 TRBD1
TGTGCCAGCAGTTACGGCACTGAAGCTTTCTTT CASSYGTEAFF few TRBJ1-1 TRBV6-5 -
TGTGCCAGCAGTTCAGGAACGCGCAGCGAGACCCAGTACTTC CASSSGTRSETQYF - TRBJ2-5 TRBV6-6 -
TGCAGCGTCCTCCCGGGGGGAGCAGATACGCAGTATTTT CSVLPGGADTQYF - TRBJ2-3 TRBV29-1 TRBD2
TGTGCCAGCAGAGCAAACAGGGGGCTCGGGGAGCTGTTTTTT CASRANRGLGELFF - TRBJ2-2 TRBV11-2 TRBD1
TGTGCCAGCAGCCGTGAGACTAGCGATGAGCAGTTCTTC CASSRETSDEQFF - TRBJ2-1 TRBV5-4 TRBD2
TGTGCCAGCAGCCGGAGCGGGACCGGGGAGCTGTTTTTT CASSRSGTGELFF few TRBJ2-2 TRBV7-9 -
TGCGCCAGCGGAGATACGCAGTATTTT CASGDTQYF - TRBJ2-3 TRBV23-1 -
TGTGCCAGCAGTGAGGGGGCCCTTGGGTATCAGCCCCAGCATTTT CASSEGALGYQPQHF once TRBJ1-5 TRBV2 -
TGTGCCACCAGCAGGGGACTAGCGGCTTACAATGAGCAGTTCTTC CATSRGLAAYNEQFF - TRBJ2-1 TRBV15 TRBD2
TGTGCCAGCAGCTCTCTTAGTGCCGGAAGGAGCTCTGGGGCCAACGTCCTGACTTTC CASSSLSAGRSSGANVLTF - TRBJ2-6 TRBV7-9 -
TGTGCCAGCAGCTTTACTGACACCTACAATGAGCAGTTCTTC CASSFTDTYNEQFF - TRBJ2-1 TRBV11-1 -
TGTGCCAGCAGTAGAAACCGGGACTTAGACACCGGGGAGCTGTTTTTT CASSRNRDLDTGELFF - TRBJ2-2 TRBV7-3 -
TGTGCCAGCTCCCCCAATTCGGCAGGGGGCGGAGATACGCAGTATTTT CASSPNSAGGGDTQYF - TRBJ2-3 TRBV18 TRBD1
TGTGCCAGCAGCTTAAGAATGGGTGGTGGGAGGGCCGGAGAGACCCAGTACTTC CASSLRMGGGRAGETQYF - TRBJ2-5 TRBV11-2 TRBD2
TGTGCCAGCTCGGCTGGAACAGGGGCTCAGCCCCAGCATTTT CASSAGTGAQPQHF - TRBJ1-5 TRBV18 TRBD1
TGTGCCAGCAGCACTGCTAGCGGAGCACGCACAGATACGCAGTATTTT CASSTASGARTDTQYF once TRBJ2-3 TRBV7-2 TRBD2
TGTGCCAGCAGCCAGACCAGGGCCTACGAGCAGTACTTC CASSQTRAYEQYF once TRBJ2-7 TRBV7-9 -
TGTGCCAGCATCCTGTCGACAGGAGGGAAAGACGAGCAGTACTTC CASILSTGGKDEQYF - TRBJ2-7 TRBV5-4 -
TGTGCCTGGAGTGTACTTCATATCCCTTTCTTT CAWSVLHIPFF few TRBJ1-1 TRBV30 -